This note documents a single TCR beta chain sequence. Antigen unknown. The data derive from a study of beta chain features in type 1 diabetes. The entirety of the isolated RNA underwent reverse transcription, so expressed TCRB transcripts were sequenced. The protocol was immunoSEQ multiplex PCR, while the TCRdb copy is restricted to in-frame clones and leaves out a portion. The data show over 500,000 clones, 15% seen once. Broader study findings: Sequencing the cDNA could make cells with high TCR expression show up more than they should. VDJ junctions sequenced from type 1 diabetes patients showed fewer insertions and more deletions.

Trimming took off 6 bases at V and 5 bases at J, with 7 bases between the two ends. This CDR3 comprises 11 residues. Germline lookup yields CDR1 SEHNR and CDR2 FQNEAQ (reference sequence). V gene TRBV7-9 combines with J gene TRBJ2-5; a weak D match, TRBD2 (6 bases). This receptor was taken from a man aged 18 to 30 in good health. Sequences were obtained from naive CD4+ T cells from blood. The CDR3 region has the DNA TGTGCCAGCAGGAGCGGGGAGACCCAGTACTTC. This gives the protein CASRSGETQYF.